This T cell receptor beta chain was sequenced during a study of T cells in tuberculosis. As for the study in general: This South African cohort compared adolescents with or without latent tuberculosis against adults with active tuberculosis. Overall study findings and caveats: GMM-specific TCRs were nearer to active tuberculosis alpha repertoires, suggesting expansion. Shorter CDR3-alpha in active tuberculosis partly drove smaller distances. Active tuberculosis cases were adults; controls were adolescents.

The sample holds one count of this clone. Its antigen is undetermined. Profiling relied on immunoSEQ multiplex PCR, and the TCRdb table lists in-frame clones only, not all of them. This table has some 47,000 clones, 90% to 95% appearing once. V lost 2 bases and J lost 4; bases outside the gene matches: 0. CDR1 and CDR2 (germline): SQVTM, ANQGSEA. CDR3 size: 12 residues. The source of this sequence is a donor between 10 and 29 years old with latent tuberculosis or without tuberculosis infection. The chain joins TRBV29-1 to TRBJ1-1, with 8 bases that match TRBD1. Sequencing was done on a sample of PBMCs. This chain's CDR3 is CSVETGGTEAFF. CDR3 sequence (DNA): TGCAGCGTTGAAACAGGGGGCACTGAAGCTTTCTTT.